This T cell receptor (beta chain) was captured in a study of blood T cells in healthy people across ages. Looking at the study overall: In model experiments, template switching was able to capture about one barcoded beta molecule for every two T cells that were present.

Healthy Caucasian individuals from Russia aged about 6 to 95 were enrolled as donors. The CDR3 loop spans 15 amino acids. J was trimmed by 6 bases and V by 5 bases; bases with no gene match: 10. Germline loops: CDR1 SGHAT, CDR2 FQNNGV. Alongside a J-beta primer mix, a sample-barcoded 5' primer served in a second PCR lasting about 7 to 12 cycles. TCRdb reanalysed the 5' RACE reads using MiXCR and keeps one entry per CDR3 protein. Counted here are about 1.4 million distinct CDR3 sequences, approximately 59% occurring once; the ten biggest clones make up roughly 7%. The clonotype was recovered from a man between 18 and 35 years old in good health. Sample: blood. This chain connects TRBV11-2 to TRBJ2-1; the match to TRBD2 covers 7 bases. The DNA of the CDR3 is TGTGCCAGCAGCGGAGGGACTCGCGGGGGCAATGAGCAGTTCTTC. This codes for CASSGGTRGGNEQFF. The variable domain in full, completed from reference TRBV11-2 and TRBJ2-1, reads EAGVAQSPRYKIIEKRQSVAFWCNPISGHATLYWYQQILGQGPKLLIQFQNNGVVDDSQLPKDRFSAERLKGVDSTLKIQPAKLEDSAVYLCASSGGTRGGNEQFFGPGTRLTVL.